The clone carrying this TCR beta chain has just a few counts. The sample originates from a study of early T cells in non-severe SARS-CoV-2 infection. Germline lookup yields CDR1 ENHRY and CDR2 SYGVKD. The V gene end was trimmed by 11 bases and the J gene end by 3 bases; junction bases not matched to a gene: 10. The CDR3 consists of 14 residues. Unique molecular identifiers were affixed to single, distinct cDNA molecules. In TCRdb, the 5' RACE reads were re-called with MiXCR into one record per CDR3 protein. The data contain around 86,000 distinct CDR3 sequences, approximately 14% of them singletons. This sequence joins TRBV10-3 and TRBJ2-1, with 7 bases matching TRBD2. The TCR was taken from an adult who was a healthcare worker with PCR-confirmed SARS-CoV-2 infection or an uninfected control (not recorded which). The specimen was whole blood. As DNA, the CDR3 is TGTGCCTCCAGCGGGGCCTACGACTACAATGAGCAGTTCTTC. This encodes CASSGAYDYNEQFF.